These 5 T cell receptor beta chains came from one sample sequenced in a study of cytomegalovirus exposure and HLA in healthy donors. This PCR relied on a set of 60 Vbeta primers and 13 Jbeta primers. Repertoires were generated with immunoSEQ multiplex PCR, while TCRdb's copy carries only in-frame clones and drops some. The sample has 60,000 to 70,000 clones; around 80% are singletons. Sample: PBMCs. These receptors were taken from a man in his forties in good health and CMV-seronegative.

The V call is TRBV7-2, the J call TRBJ2-1, with 11 bases aligning to TRBD2. Trimming removed 5 bases from V and 5 bases from J; junction bases left unmatched: 5. The CDR3 runs 15 residues. Germline lookup yields CDR1 SGHTA and CDR2 FQGNSA. The CDR3 spells CASSLTSGINNEQFF. The CDR3, as DNA: TGTGCCAGCAGCCTGACTAGCGGGATAAACAATGAGCAGTTCTTC.

V and J are TRBV10-1 and TRBJ1-1, with 9 nucleotides matching TRBD1. The CDR3 extends over 14 amino acids. Trimming at V came to 8 bases and at J to 4 bases, leaving 8 bases not matched to a gene. The germline CDR1 and CDR2 sequences are WNHNN and SYGVQD (reference sequence). CDR3 amino acids: CASGTGTGITEAFF. The CDR3 nucleotides read TGCGCCAGCGGAACCGGGACAGGGATCACTGAAGCTTTCTTT.

The chain couples TRBV7-5 to TRBJ2-7; the table assigns TRBD2, which was not confirmed against the DNA. TRBV7-5 is deemed a pseudogene. CDR3 length equals 14 residues. The CDR3 region is CVRSLARDYYEQYF. The CDR3 DNA sequence: TGTGTCAGAAGCTTAGCCCGGGACTACTACGAGCAGTACTTC.

The sample holds a few counts of this clone. The chain couples TRBV7-6 to TRBJ2-3; tentative D call: TRBD2 (6 bases). Trimming stripped 5 bases from V and 0 bases from J, with 9 bases between. This CDR3 has 14 amino acids. Germline V gene lookup returns CDR1 SGHVS and CDR2 FNYEAQ. The CDR3 reads CASSPGTSTDTQYF. The CDR3 region has the DNA TGTGCCAGCAGCCCCGGGACTAGCACAGATACGCAGTATTTT.

This clone was counted between two and nine times. This chain connects TRBV6-5 to TRBJ2-3, with 10 bases fitting TRBD2. Losses at the gene ends were 5 bases for V and 3 bases for J; bases not matched to a gene: 5. Germline lookup yields CDR1 MNHEY and CDR2 SVGAGI. This CDR3 is built from 15 residues. CDR3 in amino acids: CASSQREGLTDTQYF. CDR3 coding DNA: TGTGCCAGCAGTCAGCGGGAGGGCCTGACAGATACGCAGTATTTT.